The entry that follows covers one T cell receptor (beta chain) sequence. Its antigen is still unknown. V lost 0 bases to trimming and J lost 1 base; unmatched junction nucleotides: 6. Germline CDR1 reads SQVTM; CDR2 reads ANQGSEA. This CDR3 contains 15 residues. Approximately 200 ng DNA, 30,000 to 35,000 T cell genomes, went into each sorted-subset replicate PCR. Method: immunoSEQ multiplex PCR; TCRdb's copy keeps in-frame clones and lacks some. The sample consists of 2 million to 3 million clones, roughly 93% of them appearing once. This sample was included in a study of shared clonotypes between healthy human individuals. General study points: A generally larger estimated richness was seen in naive subsets than in memory subsets. Across a handful of donors, naive CD4 shared roughly 5%, naive CD8 more than 3%, memory CD4 2.3%, memory CD8 0.4% to 0.5%.

This clonotype was sampled from a man between 18 and 35 years old in good health. Some clones in this sample may be carry-over from other donors' samples. Sequencing was performed on naive CD4+ T cells from PBMCs. Indicated subset: CD45RA+ positively selected. V is TRBV29-1 and J is TRBJ2-7; 7 bases map to TRBD2. The CDR3 region is CSVEDGGGGSYEQYF. CDR3 DNA: TGCAGCGTTGAAGATGGTGGGGGGGGATCCTACGAGCAGTACTTC.